This T cell receptor (beta chain) was retrieved from a study of T cells expressing NK-cell markers (dated by TCRdb to 2020 to 2021). Regarding the complete study: Three sorted T-cell subsets (CD3+CD56+NKG2C+, CD3+CD56+NKG2C- and CD3+CD56-NKG2C+) from several donors had their TCR beta-chain repertoires profiled. The eight sequenced donors were randomly selected healthy volunteers, three men and five women. Among the eight sequenced donors, only one was HCMV-seronegative, while the other seven were HCMV-seropositive. Illumina HiSeq 2000/2500, MiSeq or NextSeq was used to sequence libraries as 2 x 150 bp reads.

The CDR3 runs 15 residues from the cysteine to the phenylalanine. There is no recorded DNA. Results and caveats for the whole study, not just this receptor: Whether the expanded NKG2C-expressing T cell clones were specific for HCMV antigens remained unclear. In roughly 6 donors, the dominant CD3+CD56+NKG2C+ clonotypes were found to rank among the top 10 CD8+ clonotypes and to make up roughly 1.0-8% of CD8+ T cells. Those dominant clonotypes were again the most abundant among CD3+CD56-NKG2C+ cells in a handful of donors, at about 25-60.1%.

HCMV-specific IgG was detected in serum with a commercial ELISA kit to determine HCMV serostatus. Peripheral blood mononuclear cells were isolated from blood by Ficoll density gradient centrifugation. TCRdb shows the sequencer as Illumina HiSeq 2000. TCR beta cDNA libraries were made by 5'RACE template switching that added a universal primer site and unique molecular identifiers. Priming for cDNA synthesis came from the TCR beta constant segment, and two successive PCR amplification steps followed. As for the authors' bioinformatics: Reads were demultiplexed and grouped by UMI with MIGEC, and clonotypes were assembled and quantified with MiTCR. Only TCR cDNA sequences supported by at least two reads were kept to exclude erroneous sequences. The tcR package was used for downstream repertoire analysis, and clonotypes were matched across fractions by CDR3 nucleotide sequence plus V segment. VDJmatch was used to annotate antigen specificity against VDJdb, with one amino acid substitution allowed in CDR3. The reads went through TCRdb reprocessing, and each CDR3 protein sequence gets one entry with no DNA. V and J calls and clone size were set by TCRdb, not the authors. The sample table records about 150,000 distinct CDR3 sequences. 37% of the sample comes from the top ten.

As to this clonotype: This clone's antigen is unknown.

The clonotype originates from a woman between 50 and 59 years old in good health. Donor details come from another sample of the same person, matched by shared clones. The sequenced sample was blood T cells: a sorted CD56 or NKG2C T cell subset, CD4+ or CD8+ T cells, or bulk PBMC T cells (not recorded which). The rearranged segments are TRBV12-3 or TRBV12-4 and TRBJ2-1; checking the TCRdb D call of TRBD1 is not possible without DNA. The CDR3 loop reads CASSFVSGWNNEQFF.